This T cell receptor (beta chain) is from a study of shared clonotypes between healthy human individuals. V lost 7 bases to trimming and J lost 8 bases, with 14 bases between them. Germline CDR1 is MNHEY and CDR2 is SMNVEV (reference sequence). CDR3 length: 12 amino acids. Repertoires were generated with immunoSEQ multiplex PCR, while TCRdb's copy carries only in-frame clones and drops some. Here the sample spans 2 million to 2.5 million clones, over 90% being singletons. The receptor's source is a man aged 18 to 29 in good health. Some clones in this sample may be carry-over from other donors' samples. The chain uses TRBV27 and TRBJ1-2, with D tentatively TRBD1 (5 bases). Sequencing input: naive CD4+ T cells from PBMCs. The subset is: CD45RA+ positively selected. The chain's CDR3 is CASKRVGDGYTF. CDR3 coding DNA: TGTGCCAGCAAGAGGGTTGGGGACGGCTACACCTTC.